What follows are 32 T cell receptor beta chains derived from one specimen sequenced in a study of cytomegalovirus exposure and HLA in healthy donors. Primers: 60 Vbeta forward and 13 Jbeta reverse. Assay used: immunoSEQ multiplex PCR; TCRdb lists only in-frame clones, some missing. The repertoire holds over 130,000 clones, 55% to 80% seen once, with approximately 6.6% in the top ten. The sequenced material came from PBMCs. These TCRs come from an older woman in good health and CMV-seropositive.

This clone occurred a few times. The chain employs TRBV9 and TRBJ2-7; 12 bases line up with TRBD2. Trimming removed 4 bases from V and 8 bases from J; junction bases left unmatched: 13. There are 16 residues in the CDR3. The V gene's germline CDR1 is SGDLS and CDR2 YYNGEE. The CDR3 loop reads CASSRARSSGRAKQYF. The CDR3 bases are TGTGCCAGCAGCCGAGCCCGTTCTAGCGGGAGGGCCAAGCAGTACTTC.

The chain recombines TRBV18 with TRBJ1-1; 8 nucleotides align to TRBD1. Trimming at V came to 3 bases and at J to 4 bases, leaving 10 bases not matched to a gene. The CDR3 is 16 residues long. CDR1 KGHSH and CDR2 LQKENI come from the germline V gene. The CDR3 DNA sequence: TGTGCCAGCTCACCGCTGACGACAGGGGAGGGCACTGAAGCTTTCTTT. This translates into CASSPLTTGEGTEAFF.

As for this clone: Within the sample, other DNA sequences also encode this same CDR3. The chain uses TRBV7-2 and TRBJ2-3, with D tentatively TRBD2 (5 bases). Per the germline V gene, CDR1 is SGHTA and CDR2 is FQGNSA. Trimming took off 2 bases at V and 2 bases at J, with 8 bases between the two ends. This CDR3 contains 14 residues. Here the CDR3 DNA reads TGTGCCAGCAGCTTAACCCGGGACACAGATACGCAGTATTTT. Translated: CASSLTRDTDTQYF.

This clone was observed a few times. CDR3 in DNA: TGTGCCAGCAGAGCCGGGACTAGCGGGACTGGTGAGCAGTTCTTC. Protein: CASRAGTSGTGEQFF. The chain combines TRBV6-1 with TRBJ2-1, with 13 nucleotides matching TRBD2. The CDR3 contains 15 residues. Germline CDR1 MNHNS, CDR2 SASEGT. Trimming took 6 bases from V and 9 from J; bases not matched to a gene: 8.

V usage is TRBV7-2 and J usage is TRBJ1-6; tentatively, D is TRBD1 (6 bases). In germline, CDR1 is SGHTA, CDR2 FQGNSA. This CDR3 has 15 amino acids. V lost 2 bases and J 6 bases, leaving 11 bases between the germline ends. The CDR3 nucleotides are TGTGCCAGCAGCTTAAGTGGACAGACTAATTCACCCCTCCACTTT. Translated: CASSLSGQTNSPLHF.

This clone has only a few counts. V is TRBV7-2 and J is TRBJ1-1, with no clear D. The CDR3 runs 15 residues. The germline CDR1 and CDR2 sequences are SGHTA and FQGNSA. Trimming shortened V by 0 bases and J by 0 bases, and 8 bases separated the two germline ends. The CDR3 nucleotides are TGTGCCAGCAGCTTAGCGGAGGTAGTGAACACTGAAGCTTTCTTT. Protein: CASSLAEVVNTEAFF. Using reference TRBV7-2 and TRBJ1-1 for the parts outside the CDR3, the full variable domain is GAGVSQSPSNKVTEKGKDVELRCDPISGHTALYWYRQSLGQGLEFLIYFQGNSAPDKSGLPSDRFSAERTGGSVSTLTIQRTQQEDSAVYLCASSLAEVVNTEAFFGQGTRLTVV.

V and J are TRBV11-2 and TRBJ2-2; 7 positions match TRBD2. This CDR3 comprises 15 residues. Germline CDR1 and CDR2: SGHAT and FQNNGV. V trimming: 4 bases; J trimming: 7 bases; junction bases outside the gene matches: 9. This CDR3 is CASSSQGGFHGELFF. CDR3 coding DNA: TGTGCCAGCAGCTCCCAGGGAGGGTTCCACGGGGAGCTGTTTTTT. Full variable domain (missing parts from reference TRBV11-2 and TRBJ2-2): EAGVAQSPRYKIIEKRQSVAFWCNPISGHATLYWYQQILGQGPKLLIQFQNNGVVDDSQLPKDRFSAERLKGVDSTLKIQPAKLEDSAVYLCASSSQGGFHGELFFGEGSRLTVL.

The chain uses TRBV5-1 and TRBJ2-3; 10 nucleotides match TRBD2. The V segment lost 4 bases and the J segment 2 bases; nucleotides outside the gene matches: 4. The CDR3 spans 15 residues. The V gene's germline CDR1 is SGHRS and CDR2 YFSETQ. CDR3 sequence reads: CASSQGLAVTDTQYF. CDR3 in DNA: TGCGCCAGCAGCCAAGGACTAGCGGTCACAGATACGCAGTATTTT.

The chain joins TRBV18 to TRBJ1-2, with TRBD1 matching over 10 bases. The CDR3 has 14 amino acids. Germline lookup yields CDR1 KGHSH and CDR2 LQKENI. The V gene end was trimmed by 2 bases and the J gene end by 9 bases; junction bases not matched to a gene: 6. CDR3 DNA sequence: TGTGCCAGCTCACCAGAGGGGACAGGGGTGAGCTACACCTTC. Amino acids: CASSPEGTGVSYTF. Based on the CDR3 plus reference TRBV18 and TRBJ1-2, the full variable domain is NAGVMQNPRHLVRRRGQEARLRCSPMKGHSHVYWYRQLPEEGLKFMVYLQKENIIDESGMPKERFSAEFPKEGPSILRIQQVVRGDSAAYFCASSPEGTGVSYTFGSGTRLTVV.

In this sample, this clone turned up once. The chain employs TRBV6-5 and TRBJ2-7; a possible D gene is TRBD1 (6 bases). The CDR3 spans 15 residues. Germline V gene sequence: CDR1 MNHEY, CDR2 SVGAGI. V was shortened by 11 bases and J by 5 bases, with 25 bases between the two germline ends. Here the CDR3 reads CAVSPRGPTKDEQYF. In nucleotides, the CDR3 is TGTGCCGTATCCCCCAGGGGACCCACGAAGGACGAGCAGTACTTC.

This sequence joins TRBV7-8 and TRBJ1-2; D perhaps matches TRBD1 (6 bases). Trimming removed 2 bases at V and 8 bases at J, with 12 bases between. This CDR3 contains 13 residues. Germline V CDR1 and CDR2: SGHVS, FQNEAQ. The CDR3 is CASSLSTGMGYTF. CDR3 coding DNA: TGTGCCAGCAGCTTATCTACAGGGATGGGCTACACCTTC.

The chain is built from TRBV30 and TRBJ2-7, with TRBD1 matching 12 bases. CDR3 length: 13 amino acids. V lost 1 base and J lost 12; bases outside the gene matches: 7. The V gene's germline CDR1 is GTSNPN and CDR2 SVGIG (reference sequence). The CDR3 DNA reads TGTGCCTGGAGTGGGGGACAGGGGGCGCGTGCGTACTTC. It specifies CAWSGGQGARAYF.

This rearrangement joins TRBV28 to TRBJ1-1; 8 bases are shared with TRBD1. The ends lost 5 bases at V and 1 base at J; junction bases unmatched: 6. The CDR3 is 15 residues long. Germline CDR1 reads MDHEN; CDR2 reads SYDVKM. In nucleotides, the CDR3 is TGTGCCAGCAGTCCAGAGACAGGGGCGAACACTGAAGCTTTCTTT. Translation gives CASSPETGANTEAFF.

This clone appeared once. The V call is TRBV5-1, the J call TRBJ2-7; TRBD1 is a possible D gene (5 bases). Germline V gene data show CDR1 as SGHRS and CDR2 as YFSETQ. This CDR3 region has 15 residues. Trimming took off 0 bases at V and 5 bases at J, with 15 bases between the two ends. CDR3 amino acids: CASSLEGQGIDEQYF. CDR3 in DNA: TGCGCCAGCAGCTTGGAAGGGCAGGGAATTGACGAGCAGTACTTC.

The gene calls are TRBV27 and TRBJ2-6; 11 nucleotides align to TRBD2. The CDR3 is 19 amino acids. Germline V CDR1 and CDR2: MNHEY, SMNVEV (reference sequence). The V segment lost 5 bases and the J segment 2 bases; nucleotides outside the gene matches: 11. This CDR3 is CASSLTSGSLVAGANVLTF. The CDR3 coding sequence is TGTGCCAGCAGTCTCACTAGCGGGAGTTTAGTAGCTGGGGCCAACGTCCTGACTTTC.

This chain links TRBV5-1 with TRBJ1-1; perhaps TRBD1 as D (6 bases). This CDR3 spans 17 amino acids. V dropped 6 bases and J dropped 0 bases, with 21 bases sitting between them. The germline CDR1 and CDR2 sequences are SGHRS and YFSETQ. The CDR3 loop is CASIYLRGGNMNTEAFF. The CDR3 nucleotides read TGCGCCAGCATCTATCTGAGGGGGGGAAACATGAACACTGAAGCTTTCTTT.

V usage is TRBV27 and J usage is TRBJ1-6, with 7 bases aligning to TRBD1. The CDR3 is 17 amino acids. Trimming removed 3 bases from V and 5 bases from J; junction bases left unmatched: 10. Germline-derived CDR1 and CDR2 are MNHEY and SMNVEV (reference sequence). The CDR3 loop is CASSFSPAGTDNSPLHF. CDR3 nucleotide sequence: TGTGCCAGCAGTTTCAGTCCCGCCGGGACAGATAATTCACCCCTCCACTTT.

Of note for this clone: One junction end disagrees with the germline gene, perhaps due to a read error. The CDR3 here is CASSPGSSNEQFF. The CDR3 DNA follows: TGCGCCAGCAGCCCGGGATCCTCCAATGAGCAGTTCTTC. The chain is built from TRBV5-1 and TRBJ2-1; maybe TRBD2 (5 bases). The CDR3 covers 13 residues. The germline CDR1 and CDR2 sequences are SGHRS and YFSETQ.

The chain uses TRBV6-5 and TRBJ2-7; tentative D call: TRBD2 (6 bases). V shed 2 bases and J shed 4 bases, with 15 bases lying between them. The germline V gene encodes CDR1 MNHEY and CDR2 SVGAGI. The CDR3 sequence is 15 residues long. As DNA, the CDR3 is TGTGCCAGCAGTTACAGGCTAGGCAGCGGGTACGAGCAGTACTTC. Its protein product is CASSYRLGSGYEQYF.

The table lists this clone with a count of one. The J gene is TRBJ1-2, the V gene TRBV7-2; TRBD1 is a possible D gene (6 bases). This CDR3 is built from 15 residues. V was clipped by 1 base and J by 4 bases, with 13 bases between them. The V gene's germline CDR1 is SGHTA and CDR2 FQGNSA. CDR3 loop: CASSLGGGLTYGYTF. CDR3 DNA: TGTGCCAGCAGCTTAGGGGGGGGGCTTACCTATGGCTACACCTTC.

The chain couples TRBV15 to TRBJ2-3, with TRBD1 matching over 9 bases. The CDR3 covers 13 residues. The germline gives CDR1 LNHNV, CDR2 YYDKDF (reference sequence). The junction had 3 bases not matched to a gene; V was cut back by 10 bases and J by 1 base. CDR3 protein: CASRDRGTDTQYF. The CDR3 coding sequence is TGTGCCAGCCGGGACAGGGGCACAGATACGCAGTATTTT. The full variable domain, with the rest looked up from reference TRBV15 and TRBJ2-3, is DAMVIQNPRYQVTQFGKPVTLSCSQTLNHNVMYWYQQKSSQAPKLLFHYYDKDFNNEADTPDNFQSRRPNTSFCFLDIRSPGLGDTAMYLCASRDRGTDTQYFGPGTRLTVL.

The CDR3 loop reads CASSQTSGVYNEQFF. CDR3 nucleotide sequence: TGTGCCAGCAGCCAGACTAGCGGAGTATACAATGAGCAGTTCTTC. The chain carries TRBV7-9 and TRBJ2-1; 9 nucleotides align to TRBD2. The CDR3 runs to 15 residues. Germline V gene lookup returns CDR1 SEHNR and CDR2 FQNEAQ (reference sequence). The trim removed 5 bases at V and 4 bases at J, leaving 6 bases unmatched.

V usage is TRBV5-6 and J usage is TRBJ1-1; 8 positions agree with TRBD1. Germline CDR1 and CDR2: SGHDT and YYEEEE. Losses at the gene ends were 3 bases for V and 0 bases for J; bases not matched to a gene: 1. The CDR3 length is 14 residues. CDR3 sequence: CASSSTGVNTEAFF. The CDR3, as DNA: TGTGCCAGCAGCTCGACAGGGGTGAACACTGAAGCTTTCTTT.

This clone occurred a few times. The chain has TRBV30 and TRBJ1-1, with TRBD1 matching 10 bases. Germline V gives CDR1 GTSNPN, CDR2 SVGIG (reference sequence). V gave up 0 bases and J gave up 3 bases; unmatched junction bases: 1. The CDR3 extends over 14 amino acids. The CDR3 reads CAWSVGTGDTEAFF. The CDR3 DNA reads TGTGCCTGGAGTGTAGGGACAGGGGACACTGAAGCTTTCTTT.

This clone was picked up one time. The J gene is TRBJ2-1, the V gene TRBV7-9; no firm D call. V was pared by 6 bases and J by 5 bases, with 11 bases between. The CDR3 length is 13 residues. Per germline, CDR1 SEHNR and CDR2 FQNEAQ (reference sequence). This CDR3 reads CASSPNSNNEQFF. As DNA, the CDR3 is TGTGCCAGCAGTCCCAATTCTAACAATGAGCAGTTCTTC.

CDR3 coding DNA: TGCGCCAGCAGCCAAGATACGCGACAGGGGAAAAACTATGGCTACACCTTC. This codes for CASSQDTRQGKNYGYTF. The genes are TRBV4-1 and TRBJ1-2; 8 bases map to TRBD1. Germline CDR1 MGHRA, CDR2 YSYEKL. J was trimmed by 2 bases and V by 0 bases; bases with no gene match: 8. The CDR3 consists of 17 residues.

This clone was counted between two and nine times. CDR3 region: CATSRALNTEAFF. The CDR3 DNA follows: TGTGCCACCAGCAGAGCTTTGAACACTGAAGCTTTCTTT. V usage is TRBV15 and J usage is TRBJ1-1; D unclear. Germline values: CDR1 LNHNV, CDR2 YYDKDF (reference sequence). Trimming took 1 base from V and 0 from J, leaving 3 bases between them. This CDR3 has 13 residues. The full variable domain, in which reference TRBV15 and TRBJ1-1 provide the parts outside the CDR3, is DAMVIQNPRYQVTQFGKPVTLSCSQTLNHNVMYWYQQKSSQAPKLLFHYYDKDFNNEADTPDNFQSRRPNTSFCFLDIRSPGLGDTAMYLCATSRALNTEAFFGQGTRLTVV.

V usage is TRBV6-1 and J usage is TRBJ1-6; D unclear. V was cut by 1 base and J by 6 bases, with 4 bases left in between. This CDR3 is built from 13 residues. Germline values: CDR1 MNHNS, CDR2 SASEGT. The DNA for the CDR3 is TGTGCCAGCAGTGAAGGGCTTAATTCACCCCTCCACTTT. As protein: CASSEGLNSPLHF.

The V gene is TRBV28, the J gene TRBJ2-7; TRBD1 matches at 8 bases. The CDR3 extends over 15 amino acids. Unmatched junction bases numbered 9, after V lost 5 bases and J lost 3 bases. In germline, CDR1 is MDHEN, CDR2 SYDVKM. The CDR3 nucleotides are TGTGCCAGCAGTCCCTCCGGGACAGGCCTCTACGAGCAGTACTTC. Its protein product is CASSPSGTGLYEQYF.

The chain carries TRBV5-1 and TRBJ2-1; 9 bases are a match to TRBD1. V lost 2 bases to trimming and J lost 8 bases; unmatched junction nucleotides: 11. Per germline, CDR1 SGHRS and CDR2 YFSETQ. This CDR3 is 16 amino acids long. DNA for the CDR3: TGCGCCAGCAGCTTAGGACCGGGACAGGGTCTGTATGAGCAGTTCTTC. Its protein is CASSLGPGQGLYEQFF. The full variable domain, with the rest looked up from reference TRBV5-1 and TRBJ2-1, is KAGVTQTPRYLIKTRGQQVTLSCSPISGHRSVSWYQQTPGQGLQFLFEYFSETQRNKGNFPGRFSGRQFSNSRSEMNVSTLELGDSALYLCASSLGPGQGLYEQFFGPGTRLTVL.

This clone was picked up a small number of times. J is TRBJ1-2 and V is TRBV28; D call uncertain. CDR1 and CDR2 from the germline V gene are MDHEN and SYDVKM. V lost 2 bases, J lost 3 bases, and 7 bases lay in between. This CDR3 contains 13 residues. CDR3 DNA: TGTGCCAGCAGTTTAGAGTATCACTATGGCTACACCTTC. Translating it yields CASSLEYHYGYTF.

This chain connects TRBV4-3 to TRBJ2-1; D gene unclear. Germline values: CDR1 LGHNA, CDR2 YSLEER. The V gene lost 0 bases and the J gene lost 4 bases, with 10 bases spanning the gap. The CDR3 length is 15 residues. CDR3 coding DNA: TGCGCCAGCAGCCAAGAGCCATCCACATACAATGAGCAGTTCTTC. Encoded protein: CASSQEPSTYNEQFF.